One sample yielded the 20 T cell receptor beta chains listed below, sequenced in a study of tumor and adjacent non-tumor tissue in lung cancer. Three rounds of nested PCR, following a modified ARM-PCR protocol, produced the TCRbeta library. TCRdb ran MiXCR on the multiplex PCR reads and lists one entry per CDR3 protein. The profile covers under 100,000 distinct CDR3 sequences, with about two thirds appearing a single time and 10% to 15% taken by the ten largest. This sample's RNA came from whole unsorted tissue. The sample taken for sequencing was lung tumor tissue. The origin of the receptors is a woman aged 70-85 years with non-small cell lung cancer.

The V gene is TRBV7-8, the J gene TRBJ2-6, with D uncertain. V dropped 2 bases and J dropped 7 bases, with 15 bases sitting between them. Germline lookup yields CDR1 SGHVS and CDR2 FQNEAQ. CDR3 size: 16 residues. CDR3 coding DNA: TGTGCCAGCAGCTTATACCGCAGGAGCTCTGCCAACGTCCTGACTTTC. As protein: CASSLYRRSSANVLTF.

This clonotype was seen many times. The V gene is TRBV5-6, the J gene TRBJ1-1; TRBD1 matches 7 bases. CDR3 length equals 14 residues. V lost 4 bases to trimming and J lost 3 bases; unmatched junction nucleotides: 6. CDR1 and CDR2 from the germline V gene are SGHDT and YYEEEE. DNA of the CDR3: TGTGCCAGCAGCCCCACAGGGGCGTACACTGAAGCTTTCTTT. Translated: CASSPTGAYTEAFF.

This clonotype has a count of ten or more. The chain carries TRBV6-1 and TRBJ2-3, with D hard to call. V was cut by 0 bases and J by 3 bases, with 10 bases left in between. The V gene's germline CDR1 is MNHNS and CDR2 SASEGT. This CDR3 contains 15 residues. The CDR3 protein is CASSEAFPLTDTQYF. The CDR3 bases are TGTGCCAGCAGTGAAGCGTTCCCCCTAACAGATACGCAGTATTTT.

The chain is built from TRBV10-3 and TRBJ2-3, with unresolved D. The CDR3 runs to 15 residues. Between the trimmed V and J ends, which lost 0 bases and 13 bases, there was a span of 20 bases. Germline-derived CDR1 and CDR2 are ENHRY and SYGVKD. In nucleotides, the CDR3 is TGTGCCATCAGTGAGTCCCTGACTTACGCAGATACAGAGTATTTT. Translated: CAISESLTYADTEYF.

This chain links TRBV7-8 with TRBJ2-1, with TRBD2 matching 7 bases. Trimming at V came to 1 base and at J to 4 bases, leaving 13 bases not matched to a gene. The CDR3 is made up of 18 amino acids. Looked up from germline, CDR1 is SGHVS and CDR2 is FQNEAQ. The CDR3 bases are TGTGCCAGCAGCTTAGACCCCCAGGAAGCGGGATGGTACAATGAGCAGTTCTTC. Its protein product is CASSLDPQEAGWYNEQFF.

The rearrangement links TRBV5-4 to TRBJ2-5; D possibly corresponds to TRBD2 (6 bases). Trimming removed 8 bases from V and 5 bases from J, with 16 bases in between. Germline lookup yields CDR1 SGHNT and CDR2 YYREEE (reference sequence). The CDR3 runs 13 residues. CDR3 bases: TGTGCCAGTAGCGTGGGGGGAAAGGAGACCCAGTACTTC. Residues: CASSVGGKETQYF.

Comments on this clonotype: Its ends do not fully match the called genes, so a read error is possible. The chain carries TRBV12-3 or TRBV12-4 and TRBJ2-5; TRBD2 agrees at 12 bases. The CDR3 sequence is 16 residues long. CDR3 nucleotide sequence: TGTGCCAGCAATCCGGGACTAGCGGGCCCGCAAGAGAGCCAGTACTTC. Translation: CASNPGLAGPQESQYF.

Comment on this clonotype: The CDR3 carries no conserved terminal phenylalanine or tryptophan, so it likely arises from a read error. No DNA is shown, since the ends of the CDR3 on it are uncertain; the CDR3 is the one TCRdb lists. The gene calls are TRBV4-2 and TRBJ2-1. Termini included, the CDR3 measures 15 amino acids. CDR1 and CDR2 from the germline V gene are LGHNA and YNFKEQ. CDR3 region: CTSSQGNETYNEKFL.

This clonotype has a count of ten or more. The J gene is TRBJ2-5, the V gene TRBV10-2, with TRBD2 matching over 7 bases. Trimming cost V 6 bases and J 3 bases; bases outside gene matches: 10. CDR3 length: 15 amino acids. CDR1 and CDR2 (germline): WSHSY, SAAADI. In DNA form, the CDR3 reads TGCGCCAGCAGCGGGGGGAGTTTCTTCGAAGAGACCCAGTACTTC. Translating gives CASSGGSFFEETQYF.

Comment on this clonotype: Sequence at one end of the junction differs from germline and may be a read error. V gene TRBV12-3 or TRBV12-4 combines with J gene TRBJ2-1; no firm D call. This CDR3 contains 12 residues. The CDR3 nucleotides are TGTGCCAGCAGTCCGCTTTCTGGTGAGCTGTTCTTC. Amino acids: CASSPLSGELFF.

As to this clonotype: A clone one base away is much larger, so this may be a read error. The gene calls are TRBV24-1 and TRBJ2-1; 10 bases line up with TRBD1. CDR1 and CDR2 (germline): KGHDR, SFDVKD. The CDR3 length is 17 residues. CDR3: CATGDVTGTGVGNEQFF. CDR3 in DNA: TGTGCCACCGGTGATGTAACCGGGACAGGGGTCGGCAATGAGCAGTTCTTC.

This chain uses TRBV24-1 with TRBJ2-1, with D tentatively TRBD1 (5 bases). Trimming shortened V by 0 bases and J by 7 bases, and 15 bases separated the two germline ends. Germline assignment: CDR1 KGHDR and CDR2 SFDVKD. The CDR3 has 16 amino acids. The CDR3: CATSDLSNKGRNEQFF. DNA for the CDR3: TGTGCCACCAGTGATTTGAGTAACAAGGGGCGGAATGAGCAGTTCTTC.

With respect to this clonotype: The junction does not match germline at one end; this may be a read error. The chain is built from TRBV4-1 and TRBJ2-2; D is possibly TRBD2 (5 bases). CDR1 is MGHRA and CDR2 is YSYEKL in the germline V gene. The length of the CDR3 is 16 residues. The CDR3 DNA reads as TGCGCCAGCAGCCCCCGAGGAGTAATGAACACCGGGAAGCTGTTCTTT. This translates into CASSPRGVMNTGKLFF.

About this clonotype: One end of the junction varies from germline; a read error may be responsible. The chain has TRBV6-1 and TRBJ2-7; 8 bases fit TRBD2. The V gene's germline CDR1 is MNHNS and CDR2 SASEGT. The CDR3 extends over 19 amino acids. CDR3 sequence reads: CANSEVFVISGAGTYEQYF. DNA of the CDR3: TGTGCCAACAGTGAAGTGTTCGTGATTAGCGGGGCTGGCACCTACGAGCAGTACTTC.

A word on this clonotype: Being one base from a much bigger clone, this may be a read error. V gene TRBV12-3 or TRBV12-4 combines with J gene TRBJ2-1; 10 bases are a match to TRBD1. Trimming cost V 4 bases and J 7 bases; bases outside gene matches: 7. CDR3 size: 15 residues. The CDR3 DNA sequence: TGTGCCAGCAGTTGGATACCGGGACAGGGGAATGAGCAGTTCTTC. It yields the protein CASSWIPGQGNEQFF.

With regard to this clonotype: The junction departs from germline at one end; a sequencing error may be responsible. J is TRBJ2-3 and V is TRBV6-5, with D tentatively TRBD2 (6 bases). The CDR3 runs 17 residues. Germline CDR1 reads MNHEY; CDR2 reads SVGAGI. The CDR3 sequence is CVSSYYGGSHYPDTQYF. In nucleotides, the CDR3 is TGTGTCAGCAGTTACTATGGAGGGTCTCACTACCCAGATACGCAGTATTTT.

This clonotype was observed at least ten times. The CDR3 nucleotides read TGTGCCATCAGTGGGCGGGAGGCGGGAGACGAGCAGTACTTC. Its translation is CAISGREAGDEQYF. The rearrangement uses TRBV10-3 and TRBJ2-7, with TRBD2 identical over 8 bases. Trimming cost V 4 bases and J 5 bases; bases outside gene matches: 7. The CDR3 has 14 residues. Germline-derived CDR1 and CDR2 are ENHRY and SYGVKD.

Comment on this clonotype: The junction departs from the called germline gene at one end, perhaps through a read error. V gene TRBV29-1 combines with J gene TRBJ2-5; D could derive from TRBD1 or TRBD2 (6 bases each). Germline CDR1 is SQVTM and CDR2 is ANQGSEA. This CDR3 is built from 13 residues. The CDR3: CSVGTGRKEAQYF. DNA of the CDR3: TGCAGTGTCGGAACAGGGAGGAAAGAGGCCCAGTATTTC.

By sample fraction, this clonotype is medium-sized. V and J are TRBV13 and TRBJ2-7; a possible D gene is TRBD1 (5 bases). The CDR3 sequence is 14 residues long. V dropped 5 bases and J dropped 4 bases, with 15 bases sitting between them. CDR1 and CDR2 (germline): PRHDT, FYEKMQ (reference sequence). This chain's CDR3 is CASSPRQLLYEQYF. The CDR3 nucleotides read TGTGCCAGCAGCCCCAGACAGTTGTTATACGAGCAGTACTTC.

Comment on this clonotype: A much larger clone sits a single nucleotide away, making a read error possible. In this CDR3 the conserved last residue, phenylalanine or tryptophan, is missing, so a read error is likely. V gene TRBV24-1 combines with J gene TRBJ2-1; D call uncertain. This CDR3 has 12 amino acids. In germline, CDR1 is KGHDR, CDR2 SFDVKD. V lost 2 bases, J lost 8 bases, and 6 bases lay in between. CDR3 nucleotide sequence: TGTGCCACCAGTGATTCTCCGGATGAGCAGTTCCTC. Encoded protein: CATSDSPDEQFL.